A selection of T cell receptor beta chains follows, all from one sample in a study of T-cell reconstitution after alpha-beta-depleted transplantation in children. TCRdb passed the PCR reads through MiXCR, listing each CDR3 protein once. Of about 540,000 distinct CDR3 sequences in the sample, around 27% were seen once. Specimen: PBMCs, collected before TCRalphabeta/CD19-depleted stem cell transplant. All receptors come from a boy under two years old with Wiskott-Aldrich syndrome, due to receive a stem cell transplant. The CDR3 runs from the conserved cysteine through the conserved F or W. D genes are given only for firm matches. Rows give clone size only sometimes, using once, few, many, or a class for an expanded clone.

abundance: once; j_gene: TRBJ1-2; v_gene: TRBV4-2; d_gene: -; CDR3aa: CASSQDYRQGIYGYTF; CDR3nt: TGTGCCAGCAGCCAAGATTATAGGCAGGGGATCTATGGCTACACCTTC
abundance: -; j_gene: TRBJ1-1; v_gene: TRBV29-1; d_gene: -; CDR3aa: CSVRPYRNTEAFF; CDR3nt: TGCAGCGTCCGACCCTACAGGAACACTGAAGCTTTCTTT
abundance: -; j_gene: TRBJ1-1; v_gene: TRBV27; d_gene: -; CDR3aa: CASSLGGGRRNTEAFF; CDR3nt: TGTGCCAGCAGTTTAGGGGGTGGCAGGAGGAACACTGAAGCTTTCTTT
abundance: few; j_gene: TRBJ2-1; v_gene: TRBV3-1; d_gene: -; CDR3aa: CASSQGGYGLSYNEQFF; CDR3nt: TGTGCCAGCAGCCAAGGGGGGTACGGACTCTCCTACAATGAGCAGTTCTTC
abundance: few; j_gene: TRBJ2-5; v_gene: TRBV29-1; d_gene: -; CDR3aa: CSVRGLQQETQYF; CDR3nt: TGCAGCGTTCGAGGTCTGCAACAAGAGACCCAGTACTTC
abundance: few; j_gene: TRBJ2-2; v_gene: TRBV5-1; d_gene: -; CDR3aa: CASSLEGLGTGELFF; CDR3nt: TGCGCCAGCAGCTTGGAGGGCCTAGGGACCGGGGAGCTGTTTTTT
abundance: -; j_gene: TRBJ1-3; v_gene: TRBV7-9; d_gene: -; CDR3aa: CASSLLENTIYF; CDR3nt: TGTGCCAGCAGCCTCCTGGAGAACACCATATATTTT
abundance: -; j_gene: TRBJ2-5; v_gene: TRBV11-2; d_gene: TRBD2; CDR3aa: CASSLTGAVRGRAKETQYF; CDR3nt: TGTGCCAGCAGTCTTACAGGGGCAGTTCGCGGGAGGGCTAAAGAGACCCAGTACTTC
abundance: -; j_gene: TRBJ1-4; v_gene: TRBV12-3/TRBV12-4; d_gene: -; CDR3aa: CASSFAGLPNEKLFF; CDR3nt: TGTGCCAGCAGTTTCGCGGGGCTGCCTAATGAAAAACTGTTTTTT
abundance: many; j_gene: TRBJ2-3; v_gene: TRBV5-1; d_gene: TRBD2; CDR3aa: CASSWGLADTQYF; CDR3nt: TGCGCCAGCAGCTGGGGACTAGCGGATACGCAGTATTTT